This record looks at one TCR beta chain sequence and its context. Its target is not known. V trimming: 11 bases; J trimming: 4 bases; junction bases outside the gene matches: 8. Germline CDR1 is MNHNS and CDR2 is SASEGT. This CDR3 contains 13 residues. Multiplex touch-down PCR with TRB-A/B primers amplified rearranged V-D-J TRB sequences. Each CDR3 protein gets one entry after TCRdb re-called the multiplex PCR reads with MiXCR. The sample has about 13,000 distinct CDR3 sequences, roughly 26% seen once. The data belong to a study of T cell repertoires in aging, cancer and after chemotherapy. Study-level information: Healthy donor repertoires were recorded over several months to years and showed clear clonal overlap. Study-level points and caveats: Age-matched healthy donors had significantly more diverse, less clonal blood TCR repertoires than untreated cancer patients. In each cancer cohort, median generation probability increased across chemotherapy, suggesting thymic output rebounded. In cancer patients, declining TCR diversity with age involved lost richness and lost evenness.

Amplification of TCR beta used genomic DNA extracted from peripheral blood. The rearrangement links TRBV6-1 to TRBJ2-3, with TRBD2 identical over 8 bases. The receptor comes from a human donor in good health. The source material was blood. This chain's CDR3 is CACGSGGSDTQYF. As DNA, the CDR3 is TGTGCCTGCGGGAGCGGGGGCTCAGATACGCAGTATTTT.